Sequencing of this TCR beta chain was carried out in a study of blood T cell repertoires in COVID-19. In the study overall: Some COVID-19 samples were acute and others convalescent; all came from the United States, Italy and Spain. PBMCs, B-cell-depleted T cells, or T cells were the source of the cDNA or gDNA that made up the material.

CDR1 is SGHVS, CDR2 FNYEAQ, per germline. The CDR3 contains 13 residues. Trimming removed 3 bases at V and 2 bases at J, with 7 bases between. In its sample, this clone was seen once. Per the original methods: Reference gene primers were amplified, and this amplification served to estimate nucleated cell counts. Using immunoSEQ multiplex PCR, the repertoire was profiled, and TCRdb retains in-frame clones only, with some absent. For V, J and clone size, that table is used; D and trimming come from the DNA. The data show about 300,000 clones, roughly nine tenths seen once. Sequenced input: peripheral blood. This receptor was taken from a man younger than 35 who had recovered from COVID-19. This sequence joins TRBV7-6 and TRBJ1-1; D not certain. The CDR3 DNA is TGTGCCAGCAGCTTTACATTAAACACTGAAGCTTTCTTT. This codes for CASSFTLNTEAFF.